This section outlines one TCR beta chain sequence together with its context. The sequenced target, TCR beta, came from blood CD8+ and CD4+ T cells. Germline trimming cut 6 bases from V and 0 bases from J; bases unmatched to any gene: 4. The CDR3 runs to 15 residues. RNA amounts of about 0.45 to 1 ug underwent reverse transcription with random hexamers. TCRdb reprocessed the immunoSEQ multiplex PCR reads with MiXCR, giving one entry per CDR3 protein. The sample records under 20,000 distinct CDR3 sequences, approximately 95% being singletons. The data were taken from a study of CD8 T cells in Susac syndrome.

The sequenced material came from CD8+ T cells from PBMCs. This sequence was found in a human donor in good health. The chain recombines TRBV12-3 or TRBV12-4 with TRBJ2-1; 8 bases match TRBD2. CDR3 nucleotides: TGTGCCAGCAGCCATCTAGCGGGCTCCTACAATGAGCAGTTCTTC. Amino acid sequence: CASSHLAGSYNEQFF.